This paragraph covers one T cell receptor beta chain sequence. Germline CDR1 is SSHAT and CDR2 is FNYEAQ (reference sequence). V was clipped by 0 bases and J by 2 bases; unmatched bases: 5. The CDR3 has 16 amino acids. The table came from immunoSEQ multiplex PCR; TCRdb's copy has only in-frame clones and leaves some out. The sample gives about 54,000 clones, approximately 91% of which show up once; more than 0.9% is in the top ten. These data come from a study of T cell changes during pregnancy in multiple sclerosis. The receptor comes from a female donor in good health, enrolled as a control in a pregnancy study. This sequence joins TRBV7-7 and TRBJ2-5; 8 bases fit TRBD2. Sequencing used peripheral blood, obtained after pregnancy. CDR3 DNA: TGTGCCAGCAGCTTAGCGCCACTAGCGGTTCAAGAGACCCAGTACTTC. Protein product: CASSLAPLAVQETQYF.